These T cell receptor beta chains were read from a single sample in a study of CD8 T cells in Susac syndrome. One entry per CDR3 protein, called by TCRdb with MiXCR from the immunoSEQ multiplex PCR reads. The sample shows 160,000 or so distinct CDR3 sequences, approximately 93% of them seen only once. Sequencing was performed on CD8+ T cells from PBMCs. These receptors all stem from a human donor with multiple sclerosis. Both conserved end residues are part of each CDR3. The D gene is left open where the match is weak. Clone size is shown for a subset of rows, as once, few, many or a class of expanded clone.

abundance	d_gene	v_gene	j_gene	CDR3nt	CDR3aa
.	.	TRBV3-1	TRBJ2-1	TGTGCCAGCAAGAATGTTGGGTCCAGCTCCTACAATGAGCAGTTCTTC	CASKNVGSSSYNEQFF
few	.	TRBV27	TRBJ1-1	TGTGCCAGCATCATGAACACTGAAGCTTTCTTT	CASIMNTEAFF
.	.	TRBV12-3/TRBV12-4	TRBJ2-4	TGTGCCAGCAGCGGGGGCCAGGGGGTCAAAAACATTCAGTACTTC	CASSGGQGVKNIQYF
.	.	TRBV5-6	TRBJ2-5	TGTGCCAGCAGTTTAGGAGGGTCGGAGACCCAGTACTTC	CASSLGGSETQYF
once	TRBD1	TRBV9	TRBJ2-7	TGTGCCAGCAGCGTAGTGGGACAGGGTGGGTCGGACGAGCAGTACTTC	CASSVVGQGGSDEQYF
.	.	TRBV6-2/TRBV6-3	TRBJ2-5	TGTGCCAGCAGCCTAACCCCCGGGGAGACCCAGTACTTC	CASSLTPGETQYF
.	.	TRBV27	TRBJ1-5	TGTGCCAGCAGTTTGGGGGGTGGAGAACGCAATCAGCCCCAGCATTTT	CASSLGGGERNQPQHF
.	TRBD1	TRBV28	TRBJ1-5	TGTGCCAGCAGTGGAACAGGGGGTAGCAATCAGCCCCAGCATTTT	CASSGTGGSNQPQHF
.	TRBD2	TRBV20-1	TRBJ2-3	TGCAGTGCTAGAGCCACCCTCCCTAGCGGGGGGGTTAGGACAGATACGCAGTATTTT	CSARATLPSGGVRTDTQYF
once	TRBD2	TRBV13	TRBJ2-7	TGTGCCAGCAGCTTTAGGACTAGCGGTACCTACGAGCAGTACTTC	CASSFRTSGTYEQYF
.	.	TRBV7-9	TRBJ2-1	TGTGCCAGCAGCTTAGTCACGTCCTACAATGAGCAGTTCTTC	CASSLVTSYNEQFF
.	TRBD1	TRBV9	TRBJ2-6	TGTGCCAGCAGCTCTCGGACAGGCTCTGGGGCCAACGTCCTGACTTTC	CASSSRTGSGANVLTF
few	.	TRBV9	TRBJ1-5	TGTGCCAGCAGCGCGCAGGGAAATAGCAATCAGCCCCAGCATTTT	CASSAQGNSNQPQHF
.	.	TRBV12-3/TRBV12-4	TRBJ2-7	TGTGCCAGCACCCCCGGAGGGTCCTACGAGCAGTACTTC	CASTPGGSYEQYF
.	.	TRBV28	TRBJ2-6	TGTGCCATTTGGGACGGGCACACCCTGGGGGGGGCCAACGTCCTGACTTTC	CAIWDGHTLGGANVLTF
once	TRBD1	TRBV24-1	TRBJ1-6	TGTGCCACCAGTGCCCGGACAGGCCCACCCCTCCACTTT	CATSARTGPPLHF
.	.	TRBV20-1	TRBJ1-5	TGCATCTCAGGGGAAAAAAATCAGCCCCAGCATTTT	CISGEKNQPQHF
.	TRBD2	TRBV3-1	TRBJ2-7	TGTGCCAGCAGCCCTGGGACTAGCGGGAACAACTACGAGCAGTACTTC	CASSPGTSGNNYEQYF
.	.	TRBV4-2	TRBJ2-7	TGTGCCAGCAGCCAAGGGGTCGAGCAGTACTTC	CASSQGVEQYF
.	TRBD2	TRBV19	TRBJ2-3	TGTGCCAGTAGTGCCACCCGGCTAGCGGGGGATATAGATACGCAGTATTTT	CASSATRLAGDIDTQYF
.	.	TRBV11-2	TRBJ2-2	TGTGCCAGCAGCCCCAGGACAGCGTTGGGGGAGCTGTTTTTT	CASSPRTALGELFF
few	TRBD1	TRBV5-1	TRBJ2-1	TGCGCCAGCAGCCCTTTCAGGGACAGGGGGGTGAATGAGCAGTTCTTC	CASSPFRDRGVNEQFF
.	.	TRBV27	TRBJ1-5	TGTGCCAGCAGCAGGGTTGGGAATCAGCCCCAGCATTTT	CASSRVGNQPQHF
.	.	TRBV15	TRBJ1-1	TGTGCCACCAGCGCAACAGGGAGTCCCAGAGAGACTGAAGCTTTCTTT	CATSATGSPRETEAFF
.	.	TRBV6-5	TRBJ2-3	TGTGCCAGCACCTTAAGCGGCTTTAGCACAGATACGCAGTATTTT	CASTLSGFSTDTQYF
.	TRBD2	TRBV5-1	TRBJ2-7	TGCGCCAGCAGCTCGGGACTAGCGGTCCTGTCCTACGAGCAGTACTTC	CASSSGLAVLSYEQYF
.	TRBD1	TRBV29-1	TRBJ2-5	TGCAGCGTTGAAGACCCTCGGGGACAGGGGAGGGAGACCCAGTACTTC	CSVEDPRGQGRETQYF
.	.	TRBV6-6	TRBJ1-1	TGTGCCAGCAGCACCGGCCCACACACTGAAGCTTTCTTT	CASSTGPHTEAFF
.	.	TRBV19	TRBJ2-3	TGTGCCTCCCGAGAAGGGGGGCCGGGCGATACGCAGTATTTT	CASREGGPGDTQYF
few	.	TRBV29-1	TRBJ1-2	TGCAGCGTTGTCTCGGCCCCCGGCTACACCTTC	CSVVSAPGYTF
once	.	TRBV7-9	TRBJ1-5	TGTGCCAGCAGCTTAGATGGTAGCAATCAGCCCCAGCATTTT	CASSLDGSNQPQHF
.	.	TRBV15	TRBJ1-5	TGTGCCACCAGCAGCGAGAGGGGAGGCAATCAGCCCCAGCATTTT	CATSSERGGNQPQHF
.	.	TRBV30	TRBJ2-1	TGTGCCTGGAGTGTAGGGGTAAATGAGCAGTTCTTC	CAWSVGVNEQFF
.	.	TRBV6-5	TRBJ1-1	TGTGCCAGCAGTCACCCCCTGAACACTGAAGCTTTCTTT	CASSHPLNTEAFF
.	.	TRBV9	TRBJ2-3	TGTGCCAGCAGGGTTGGATACACAGATACGCAGTATTTT	CASRVGYTDTQYF
.	.	TRBV29-1	TRBJ2-7	TGCAGCGTTGGGGACTGGACCTACGAGCAGTACTTC	CSVGDWTYEQYF
.	.	TRBV4-2	TRBJ1-1	TGTGCCAGCAGCATCTCAGAGGGGAATGAGGACACTGAAGCTTTCTTT	CASSISEGNEDTEAFF
.	TRBD1	TRBV18	TRBJ1-2	TGTGCCAGCTCATTGGACAGGTTGGAGGGCTACACCTTC	CASSLDRLEGYTF
.	.	TRBV27	TRBJ2-7	TGTGCCAGCAGTCCCCAGGGTTTCGAGCAGTACTTC	CASSPQGFEQYF
.	TRBD1	TRBV4-1	TRBJ1-1	TGCGCCAGCAGCCAAGGGGGGACAGTGAACACTGAAGCTTTCTTT	CASSQGGTVNTEAFF
.	TRBD1	TRBV29-1	TRBJ1-1	TGCAGCGTTGAAGTGGGACAGGGCGCTGAAGCTTTCTTT	CSVEVGQGAEAFF
.	TRBD2	TRBV11-2	TRBJ2-7	TGTGCCAGCAGCTCTGTTCCCGGACTAGCCCCAACGGACGAGCAGTACTTC	CASSSVPGLAPTDEQYF
.	.	TRBV29-1	TRBJ2-1	TGCAGCGTCAGGGGGGGTGTCCACAATGAGCAGTTCTTC	CSVRGGVHNEQFF
.	.	TRBV20-1	TRBJ2-1	TGCAGTGCTAGAGGGTCTAGGCTCAGAGCATACAATGAGCAGTTCTTC	CSARGSRLRAYNEQFF
.	.	TRBV13	TRBJ1-2	TGTGCCAGCAGGGGAGGAGGAAAGGATGGCTACACCTTC	CASRGGGKDGYTF
once	TRBD1	TRBV20-1	TRBJ2-7	TGCAGTGCTAAATCCATGACAGGGGAAAATCGGCACGAGCAGTACTTC	CSAKSMTGENRHEQYF